What follows are 2 T cell receptor beta chains derived from one specimen sequenced in a study of blood T cell repertoires in COVID-19. Sequenced by immunoSEQ multiplex PCR; TCRdb stores in-frame clones only, minus some. The sample yields some 93,000 clones, around nine tenths seen once. The specimen sequenced was peripheral blood. All receptors come from a man aged 50 or older with acute or convalescent COVID-19.

V gene TRBV6-5 combines with J gene TRBJ2-3; 7 positions match TRBD1. V shed 8 bases, J shed 0 bases, and the junction held 8 bases outside the gene matches. CDR3 length: 15 amino acids. Germline V CDR1 and CDR2: MNHEY, SVGAGI. CDR3 residues: CASRAGGVSTDTQYF. DNA for the CDR3: TGTGCCAGCCGAGCAGGGGGAGTCAGCACAGATACGCAGTATTTT.

A single count supports this clone. The genes are TRBV3-1 (or the pseudogene TRBV3-2) and TRBJ2-2, with unresolved D. The CDR3 sequence is 13 residues long. Trimming took 5 bases from V and 6 from J, leaving 10 bases between them. Per the germline V gene, CDR1 is LGHDT and CDR2 is YNNKEL (reference sequence). The CDR3 DNA reads TGTGCCAGCAGCACCAGACTTTCCGGGGAGCTGTTTTTT. Translating it yields CASSTRLSGELFF.